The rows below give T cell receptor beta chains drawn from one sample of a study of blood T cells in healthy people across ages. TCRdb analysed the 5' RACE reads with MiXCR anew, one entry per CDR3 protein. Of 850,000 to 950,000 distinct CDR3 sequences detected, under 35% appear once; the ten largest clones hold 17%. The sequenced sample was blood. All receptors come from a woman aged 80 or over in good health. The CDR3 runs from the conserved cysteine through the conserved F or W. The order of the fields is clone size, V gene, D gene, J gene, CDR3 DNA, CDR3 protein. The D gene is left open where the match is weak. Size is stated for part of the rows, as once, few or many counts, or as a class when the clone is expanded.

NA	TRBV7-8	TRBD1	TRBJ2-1	TGTGCCAGCATCTCCATGACAGGGTCAGGCCACAATGAGCAGTTCTTC	CASISMTGSGHNEQFF
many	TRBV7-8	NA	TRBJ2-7	TGTGCCAGCAGCCCCGGTCGCCCAGGGGCAAACGAGCAGTACTTC	CASSPGRPGANEQYF
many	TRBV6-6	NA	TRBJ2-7	TGTGCCAGCAGTTACTCGATATGGGACTACGAGCAGTACTTC	CASSYSIWDYEQYF
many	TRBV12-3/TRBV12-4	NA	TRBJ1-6	TGTGCCAGTCGGGACACCTATTCACCCCTCCACTTT	CASRDTYSPLHF
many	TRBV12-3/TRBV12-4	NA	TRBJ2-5	TGTGCCAGCAGTTTTGCAGGAGTGGAGACCCAGTACTTC	CASSFAGVETQYF
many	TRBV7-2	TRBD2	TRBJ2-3	TGTGCCAGCAGCCCATCTAGCGGGCTCACAGATACGCAGTATTTT	CASSPSSGLTDTQYF
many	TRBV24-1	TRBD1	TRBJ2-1	TGTGCCACCAGTGATTCCGCCGTTGGGACAGGGGGTTACAATGAGCAGTTCTTC	CATSDSAVGTGGYNEQFF
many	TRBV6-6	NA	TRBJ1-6	TGTGCCAGCAGTTACCAGGGCGGCAATTCACCCCTCCACTTT	CASSYQGGNSPLHF
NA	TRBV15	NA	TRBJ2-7	TGTGCCACCAGCAGAGGACGGAACGAGCAGTACTTC	CATSRGRNEQYF
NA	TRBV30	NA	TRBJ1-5	TGTGCCTGGAGTGTGGGTGGAATAGAAAGGAATCAGCCCCAGCATTTT	CAWSVGGIERNQPQHF
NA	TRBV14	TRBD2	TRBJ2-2	TGTGCCAGCAGCCAAGTAGGACTGCGGGAGCCCACCGGGGAGCTGTTTTTT	CASSQVGLREPTGELFF
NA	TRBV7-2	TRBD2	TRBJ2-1	TGTGCCAGCAGCCATACTCAGAGCGGGGGACTCAATGAGCAGTTCTTC	CASSHTQSGGLNEQFF
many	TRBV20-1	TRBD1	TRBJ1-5	TGCAGTGCCCGTGGGCCGGGCAGGGGGCAAAATCAGCCCCAGCATTTT	CSARGPGRGQNQPQHF
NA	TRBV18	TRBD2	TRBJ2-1	TGTGCCAGCTCACCACGAGCGGGGGCCTCCTACAATGAGCAGTTCTTC	CASSPRAGASYNEQFF
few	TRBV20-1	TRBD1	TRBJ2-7	TGCAGTGCTACTATAGACAGGGATCAGTACTTC	CSATIDRDQYF
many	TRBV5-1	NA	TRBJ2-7	TGCGCCAGCAGCCTAATGACAGTGAGAATGGCCGAGCAGTACTTC	CASSLMTVRMAEQYF
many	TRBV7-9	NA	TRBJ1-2	TGTGCCAGCAGCTTAGTGGGGACCGTGGATGGCTACACCTTC	CASSLVGTVDGYTF
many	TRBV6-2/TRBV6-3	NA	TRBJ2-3	TGTGCCAGCAGTACCTCGCCGGGGACAGATACGCAGTATTTT	CASSTSPGTDTQYF
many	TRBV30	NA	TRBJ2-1	TGTGCCTGGAGAGCTCGATTCAATGAGCAGTTCTTC	CAWRARFNEQFF
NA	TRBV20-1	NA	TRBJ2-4	TGCGGCCCTGGACCGCGGCAAAACATTCAGTACTTC	CGPGPRQNIQYF
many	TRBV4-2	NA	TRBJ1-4	TGTGCCAGCAGCCAAGTATCAGGGTTTAATGAAAAACTGTTTTTT	CASSQVSGFNEKLFF
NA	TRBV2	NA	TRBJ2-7	TGTGCCAGCAGGGGGGGACGGGGGCTCGAGCAGTACTTC	CASRGGRGLEQYF
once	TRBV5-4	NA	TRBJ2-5	TGTGCCAGCAGCCTTCCTAACACGCGCGAAGAGACCCAGTACTTC	CASSLPNTREETQYF
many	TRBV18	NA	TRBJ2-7	TGTGCCAGCTCACCATTGGAGACAGGCCCCGAGCAGTACTTC	CASSPLETGPEQYF
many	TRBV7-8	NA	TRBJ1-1	TGTGCCAGCAGCCCCGGGGGCCGGGGAGAAGCTTTCTTT	CASSPGGRGEAFF
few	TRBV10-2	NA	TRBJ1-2	TGCGCCAGCAGTGACCCCGGACCCGGGGAGCATGGCTACACCTTC	CASSDPGPGEHGYTF
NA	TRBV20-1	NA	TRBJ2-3	TGCAGTGCTAGGGACTCGGAAGCCATCACAGATACGCAGTATTTT	CSARDSEAITDTQYF
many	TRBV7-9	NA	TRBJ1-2	TGTGCCAGCGCCCCCCGCAGGGGCTATGGCTACACCTTC	CASAPRRGYGYTF
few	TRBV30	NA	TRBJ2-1	TGTGCCTGGAGTCGGACACATAGTGAGCAGTTCTTC	CAWSRTHSEQFF
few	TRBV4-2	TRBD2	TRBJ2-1	TGTGCCAGCAGCCTAACCCCGGGACTAGCTTATGAGCAGTTCTTC	CASSLTPGLAYEQFF
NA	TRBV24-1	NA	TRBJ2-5	TGTGCCACCAGTGATCAACTGGAGACCCAGTACTTC	CATSDQLETQYF
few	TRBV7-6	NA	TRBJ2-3	TGTGCCGGCAGCTTACGACCCACCGTTAGCACAGATACGCAGTATTTT	CAGSLRPTVSTDTQYF
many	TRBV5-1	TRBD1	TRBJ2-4	TGCGCCAGCAGCTACGCCAGGGACAGGGGAGCCAAAAACATTCAGTACTTC	CASSYARDRGAKNIQYF
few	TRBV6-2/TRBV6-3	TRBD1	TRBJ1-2	TGTGCCAGCTGGGGACAGGGGAATGGCTACACCTTC	CASWGQGNGYTF
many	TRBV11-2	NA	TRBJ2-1	TGTGCCAGCAGCTTTAGCCGCAATGAGCAGTTCTTC	CASSFSRNEQFF
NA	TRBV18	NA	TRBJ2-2	TGTGCCAGCTCACCACGCCTTGGCCGACCGAACACCGGGGAGCTGTTTTTT	CASSPRLGRPNTGELFF
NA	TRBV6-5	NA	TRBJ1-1	TGTGCCAGCAGTCACCGATCAGAAGGGACTGAAGCTTTCTTT	CASSHRSEGTEAFF